The entry below describes one T cell receptor beta chain. Per the original methods: By means of reference gene primer amplification, nucleated cell counts were estimated. Repertoires were generated with immunoSEQ multiplex PCR, while TCRdb's copy carries only in-frame clones and drops some. V and J calls and clone size come straight from that table; D and trimming were deduced from the DNA. There are roughly 90,000 clones in the sample; around 85% occur only once, and approximately 16% lies in the top ten. This sample was included in a study of blood T cell repertoires in COVID-19. At the level of the study: Acute and convalescent COVID-19 specimens originated in the United States, Italy and Spain. Sample material is recorded as cDNA or gDNA derived from T cells, B-cell-depleted T cells, or PBMCs.

Germline assignment: CDR1 ENHRY and CDR2 SYGVKD. V lost 0 bases to trimming and J lost 3 bases; unmatched junction nucleotides: 9. CDR3 length: 17 amino acids. The sample was peripheral blood. The chain couples TRBV10-3 to TRBJ2-3; 7 bases fit TRBD1. The TCR comes from a woman of 80 years or more with active or convalescent COVID-19. CDR3: CAISESRGTATTDTQYF. CDR3 DNA sequence: TGTGCCATCAGTGAGTCGAGAGGGACAGCCACTACAGATACGCAGTATTTT.